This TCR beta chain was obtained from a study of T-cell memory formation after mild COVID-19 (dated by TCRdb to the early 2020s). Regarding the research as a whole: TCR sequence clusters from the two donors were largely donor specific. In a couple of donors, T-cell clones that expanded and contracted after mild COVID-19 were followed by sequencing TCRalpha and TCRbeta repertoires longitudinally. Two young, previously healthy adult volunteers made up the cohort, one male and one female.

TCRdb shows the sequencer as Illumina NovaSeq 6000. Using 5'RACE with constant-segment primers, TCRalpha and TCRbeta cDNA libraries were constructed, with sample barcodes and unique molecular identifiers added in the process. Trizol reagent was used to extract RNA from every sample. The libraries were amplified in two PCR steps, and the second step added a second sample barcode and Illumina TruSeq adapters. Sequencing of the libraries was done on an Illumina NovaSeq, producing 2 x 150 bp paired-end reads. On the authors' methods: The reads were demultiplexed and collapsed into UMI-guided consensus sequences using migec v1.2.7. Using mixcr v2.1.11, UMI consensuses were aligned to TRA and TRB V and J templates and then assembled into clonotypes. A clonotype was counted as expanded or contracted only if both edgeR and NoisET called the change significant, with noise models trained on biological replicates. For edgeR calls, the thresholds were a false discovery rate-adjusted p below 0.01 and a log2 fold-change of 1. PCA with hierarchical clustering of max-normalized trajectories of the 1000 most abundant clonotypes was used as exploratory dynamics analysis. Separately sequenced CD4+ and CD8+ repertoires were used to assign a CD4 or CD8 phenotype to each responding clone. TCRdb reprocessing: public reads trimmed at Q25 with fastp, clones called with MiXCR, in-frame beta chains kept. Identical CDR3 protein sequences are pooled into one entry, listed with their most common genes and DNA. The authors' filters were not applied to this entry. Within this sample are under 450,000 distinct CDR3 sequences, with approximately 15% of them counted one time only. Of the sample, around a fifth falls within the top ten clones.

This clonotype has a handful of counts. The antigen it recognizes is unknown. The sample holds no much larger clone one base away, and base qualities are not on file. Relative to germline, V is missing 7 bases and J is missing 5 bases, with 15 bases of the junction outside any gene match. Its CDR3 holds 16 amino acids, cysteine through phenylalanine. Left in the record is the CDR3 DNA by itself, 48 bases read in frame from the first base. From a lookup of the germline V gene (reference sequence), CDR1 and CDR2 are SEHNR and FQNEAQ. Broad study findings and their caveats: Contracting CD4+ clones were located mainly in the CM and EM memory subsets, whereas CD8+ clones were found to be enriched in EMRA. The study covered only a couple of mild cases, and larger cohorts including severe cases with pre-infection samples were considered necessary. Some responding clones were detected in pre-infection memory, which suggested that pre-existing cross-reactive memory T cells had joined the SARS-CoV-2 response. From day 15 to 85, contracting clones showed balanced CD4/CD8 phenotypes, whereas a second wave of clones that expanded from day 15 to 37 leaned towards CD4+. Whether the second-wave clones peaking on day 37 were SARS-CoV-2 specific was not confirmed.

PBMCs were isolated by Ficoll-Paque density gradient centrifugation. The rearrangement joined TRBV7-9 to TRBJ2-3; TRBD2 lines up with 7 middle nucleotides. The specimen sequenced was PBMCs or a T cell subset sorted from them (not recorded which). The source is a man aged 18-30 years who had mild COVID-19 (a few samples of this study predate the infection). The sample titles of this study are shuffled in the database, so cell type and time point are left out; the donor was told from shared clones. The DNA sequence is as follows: TGTGCCAGCACTGAGGGAGTGGGACTATGGGGAGATACGCAGTATTTT. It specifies CASTEGVGLWGDTQYF.